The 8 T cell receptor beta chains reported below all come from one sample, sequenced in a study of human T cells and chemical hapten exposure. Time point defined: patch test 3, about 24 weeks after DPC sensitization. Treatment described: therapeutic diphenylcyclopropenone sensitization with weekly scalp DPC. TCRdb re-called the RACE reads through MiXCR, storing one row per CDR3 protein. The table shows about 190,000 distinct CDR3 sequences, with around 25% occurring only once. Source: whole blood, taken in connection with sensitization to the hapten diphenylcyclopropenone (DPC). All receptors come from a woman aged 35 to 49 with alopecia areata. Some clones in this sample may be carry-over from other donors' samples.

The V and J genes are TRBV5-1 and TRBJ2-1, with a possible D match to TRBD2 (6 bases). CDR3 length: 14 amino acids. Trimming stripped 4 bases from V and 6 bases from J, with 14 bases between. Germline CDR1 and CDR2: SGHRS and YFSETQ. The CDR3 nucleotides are TGCGCCAGCAGCACTGGGACTTCAGCCAATGAGCAGTTCTTC. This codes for CASSTGTSANEQFF.

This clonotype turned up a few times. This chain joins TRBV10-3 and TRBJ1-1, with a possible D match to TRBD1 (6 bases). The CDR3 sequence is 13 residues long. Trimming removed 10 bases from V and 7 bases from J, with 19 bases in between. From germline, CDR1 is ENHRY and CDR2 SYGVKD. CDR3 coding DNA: TGTGCCACCCACAGGGAAGAGGAATATGAAGCTTTCTTT. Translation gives CATHREEEYEAFF.

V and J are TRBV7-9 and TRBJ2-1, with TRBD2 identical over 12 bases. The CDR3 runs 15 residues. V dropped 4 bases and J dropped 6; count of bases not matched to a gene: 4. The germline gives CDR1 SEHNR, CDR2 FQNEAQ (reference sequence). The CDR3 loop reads CASSSSSGRVNEQFF. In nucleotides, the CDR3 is TGTGCCAGCAGCTCATCTAGCGGGAGGGTCAATGAGCAGTTCTTC.

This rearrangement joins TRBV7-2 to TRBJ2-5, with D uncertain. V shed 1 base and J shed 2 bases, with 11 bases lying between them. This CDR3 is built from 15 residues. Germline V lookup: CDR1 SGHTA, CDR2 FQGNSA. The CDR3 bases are TGTGCCAGCAGCTTAGGCCCAGCACTTCAAGAGACCCAGTACTTC. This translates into CASSLGPALQETQYF.

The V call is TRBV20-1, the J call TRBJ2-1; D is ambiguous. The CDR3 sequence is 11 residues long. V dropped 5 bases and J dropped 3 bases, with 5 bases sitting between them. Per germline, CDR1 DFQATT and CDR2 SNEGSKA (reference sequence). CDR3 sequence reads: CSASDYNEQFF. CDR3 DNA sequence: TGCAGTGCTTCGGACTACAATGAGCAGTTCTTC.

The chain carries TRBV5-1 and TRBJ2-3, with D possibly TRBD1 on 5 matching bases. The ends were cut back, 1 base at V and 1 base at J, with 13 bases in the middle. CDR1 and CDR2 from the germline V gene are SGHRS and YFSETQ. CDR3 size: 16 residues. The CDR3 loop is CASSLPSRARTDTQYF. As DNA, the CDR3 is TGCGCCAGCAGCTTGCCCAGCAGGGCCCGCACAGATACGCAGTATTTT.

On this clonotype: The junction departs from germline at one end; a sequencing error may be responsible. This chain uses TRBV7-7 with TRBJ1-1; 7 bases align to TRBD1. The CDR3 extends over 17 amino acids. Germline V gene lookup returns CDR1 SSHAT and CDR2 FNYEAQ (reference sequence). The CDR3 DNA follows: TGTGCTAGCAGCTTAGATCGAACAGGGGTAATTGGCACTGAAGCTTTCTTT. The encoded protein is CASSLDRTGVIGTEAFF.

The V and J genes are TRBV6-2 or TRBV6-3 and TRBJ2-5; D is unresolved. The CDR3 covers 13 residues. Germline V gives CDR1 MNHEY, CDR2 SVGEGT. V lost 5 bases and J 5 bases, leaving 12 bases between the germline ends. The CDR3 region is CASSPTLRETQYF. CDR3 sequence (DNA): TGTGCCAGCAGTCCGACTCTCCGGGAGACCCAGTACTTC.